These T cell receptor beta chains were read from a single sample in a study of OX40 agonist ivuxolimab in advanced cancers. Using immunoSEQ multiplex PCR, the repertoire was profiled, and TCRdb retains in-frame clones only, with some absent. This sample yields 70,000 or so clones, of which around 89% are seen a single time; about 10% belongs to the top ten. Here the sequenced sample was CD4+ or CD8+ T cells sorted from blood, taken in a trial of the OX40 agonist ivuxolimab. The receptors here all came from an adult with an advanced solid tumor such as melanoma, head and neck, liver or kidney cancer. Both conserved end residues are part of each CDR3. A D gene is named only where the DNA matches it firmly. Clone size is stated in some rows and not others, as once, few, many or a class when expanded.

d_call,j_call,clone_size,v_call,cdr3_nt,cdr3_aa
.,TRBJ2-7,.,TRBV20-1,TGCAGTGCTGGCGATGGGCTCGAGCAGTACTTC,CSAGDGLEQYF
.,TRBJ1-2,.,TRBV7-2,TGTGCCAGCAACCCAACCGGACAGAACTATGGCTACACCTTC,CASNPTGQNYGYTF
TRBD2,TRBJ2-1,.,TRBV7-3,TGTGCCAGCAGCTCAGCGGGAGGGCCAGGCAATGAGCAGTTCTTC,CASSSAGGPGNEQFF
.,TRBJ2-3,.,TRBV11-1,TGTGCCAGCACCTCCCGCCCGTCTCTACGCCGCACAGATACGCAGTATTTT,CASTSRPSLRRTDTQYF
.,TRBJ1-5,.,TRBV6-5,TGTGCCAGCAGTCGAGGGACAAATCAGCCCCAGCATTTT,CASSRGTNQPQHF
.,TRBJ1-5,few,TRBV7-9,TGTGCCAGCAGCTTAGGGCATAATCAGCCCCAGCATTTT,CASSLGHNQPQHF
.,TRBJ1-1,.,TRBV18,TGTGCCAGCTCACGTAGCGGGGTGAACACTGAAGCTTTCTTT,CASSRSGVNTEAFF
TRBD2,TRBJ2-3,.,TRBV11-3,TGTGCCAGCAGCTTAGGGCTAGCGGGATATTCAGATACGCAGTATTTT,CASSLGLAGYSDTQYF
.,TRBJ1-4,.,TRBV7-9,TGTGCCAGCAGCTTAGGGCAGGCAACTAATGAAAAACTGTTTTTT,CASSLGQATNEKLFF
TRBD1,TRBJ1-4,.,TRBV9,TGTGCCAGCAGCCTCCGGGACAGCGGATACGAAAAACTGTTTTTT,CASSLRDSGYEKLFF
TRBD2,TRBJ2-7,.,TRBV19,TGTGCCAGTAGTGGACTAGCGGGTAACTCCTACGAGCAGTACTTC,CASSGLAGNSYEQYF
.,TRBJ2-7,once,TRBV7-2,TGTGCCAGCAGCGACACGGCCCTCCCTTCCTACGAGCAGTACTTC,CASSDTALPSYEQYF
TRBD1,TRBJ2-2,.,TRBV5-1,TGCGCCAGCAGCTTGCGGACAGGGGGTACCGGGGAGCTGTTTTTT,CASSLRTGGTGELFF
TRBD2,TRBJ2-5,.,TRBV7-2,TGTGCCAGCAGCTTAGGGGGGAGGGACCAAGAGACCCAGTACTTC,CASSLGGRDQETQYF
.,TRBJ2-7,.,TRBV2,TGTGCCAGCAAGTCGATAGCGGCGAGGGACGAGCAGTACTTC,CASKSIAARDEQYF
.,TRBJ2-6,.,TRBV19,TGTGCCAGTAGTATAGCGGGCTCTGGGGCCAACGTCCTGACTTTC,CASSIAGSGANVLTF
TRBD1,TRBJ1-6,once,TRBV25-1,TGTGCCAGCAGTGGACGACAGGGAGGTTCACCCCTCCACTTT,CASSGRQGGSPLHF
.,TRBJ2-3,.,TRBV18,TGTGCCAGCTCACCCAGCCGGTCTAGCACAGATACGCAGTATTTT,CASSPSRSSTDTQYF
.,TRBJ2-1,.,TRBV18,TGTGCCAGCTCACCACCAGCCAGATCCTACAATGAGCAGTTCTTC,CASSPPARSYNEQFF
.,TRBJ2-7,.,TRBV6-5,TGTGCCAGCAGTTACTCGAGACAGAACTCCTACGAGCAGTACTTC,CASSYSRQNSYEQYF
.,TRBJ2-2,once,TRBV30,TGTGCCTGGAGTTTTCTAGCGGGGGAGCTGTTTTTT,CAWSFLAGELFF
.,TRBJ2-1,.,TRBV27,TGTGCCACCACCGGGAGCTCCTACAATGAGCAGTTCTTC,CATTGSSYNEQFF
.,TRBJ2-7,.,TRBV9,TGTGCCAGCAGCGCCGGGACACACCTTGGGGAGCAGTACTTC,CASSAGTHLGEQYF
TRBD2,TRBJ2-1,.,TRBV20-1,TGCAGTGCAACTAGCGCAAGAGAGCAGTTCTTC,CSATSAREQFF
TRBD1,TRBJ2-7,.,TRBV27,TGTGCCAGCCGACAGGGCCCCCAGGGGGAGCAGTACTTC,CASRQGPQGEQYF
.,TRBJ2-7,.,TRBV5-4,TGTGCCAGCAGCTTTCTAGGGCGGTACGAGCAGTACTTC,CASSFLGRYEQYF
.,TRBJ1-2,.,TRBV27,TGTGCCAGCTCGTCAGGGGAAAAGAGCTATGGCTACACCTTC,CASSSGEKSYGYTF
TRBD1,TRBJ2-7,.,TRBV2,TGTGCCAGCAACCTAGGACAGGTTCCCTACGAGCAGTACTTC,CASNLGQVPYEQYF
.,TRBJ1-1,.,TRBV11-3,TGTGCCAGCAGCTTGACAGGATCACGCGACACTGAAGCTTTCTTT,CASSLTGSRDTEAFF
.,TRBJ2-2,.,TRBV18,TGTGCCAGCTCACCTCCGCTGACCGAGTCCGGGGAGCTGTTTTTT,CASSPPLTESGELFF
TRBD2,TRBJ2-1,.,TRBV5-1,TGCGCCAGCAGCACTAGCGGGAGTGTCTATGAGCAGTTCTTC,CASSTSGSVYEQFF
.,TRBJ2-6,.,TRBV15,TGTGCCACCAGCAGAGGGGTGGGATCTGGGGCCAACGTCCTGACTTTC,CATSRGVGSGANVLTF
.,TRBJ2-1,.,TRBV6-5,TGTGCCAGCAGACCCATCAGGGGTTGGGACAATGAGCAGTTCTTC,CASRPIRGWDNEQFF
.,TRBJ1-6,.,TRBV28,TGTGCCAGCAGTTTAAACAACCCCAATTCACCCCTCCACTTT,CASSLNNPNSPLHF
TRBD2,TRBJ2-5,once,TRBV7-7,TGTGCTAGCCAGATCGGTAGCGGGGAAGTCCAGACCCAGTACTTC,CASQIGSGEVQTQYF
TRBD2,TRBJ2-7,.,TRBV15,TGTGCCACCAGCAGAGACCCGGGACTATTCTACGAGCAGTACTTC,CATSRDPGLFYEQYF
.,TRBJ2-1,.,TRBV15,TGTGCCACCAGCATGGGAAATGAGCAGTTCTTC,CATSMGNEQFF
.,TRBJ2-1,few,TRBV29-1,TGCAGCGTTTCCCACAATGAGCAGTTCTTC,CSVSHNEQFF
.,TRBJ1-4,.,TRBV13,TGTGCCAGCAGCTTAAGGTTTACAGGGAAGAGGAATGAAAAACTGTTTTTT,CASSLRFTGKRNEKLFF
.,TRBJ1-6,.,TRBV28,TGTGCCAGCAGCACCGGACAACATAATTCACCCCTCCACTTT,CASSTGQHNSPLHF
.,TRBJ2-2,.,TRBV9,TGTGCCAGCAGCGTAGAAGCGGGCCTGACCGGGGAGCTGTTTTTT,CASSVEAGLTGELFF
.,TRBJ1-1,.,TRBV18,TGTGCCAGCTCACCACGAGAGCAGAACACTGAAGCTTTCTTT,CASSPREQNTEAFF
.,TRBJ2-7,.,TRBV6-5,TGTGCCAGCAGTTACCGGAGGCAGGAACCGTACGAGCAGTACTTC,CASSYRRQEPYEQYF
.,TRBJ2-2,.,TRBV19,TGTGCCAGTAGTCAGGCCACTACCGCGAACACCGGGGAGCTGTTTTTT,CASSQATTANTGELFF
.,TRBJ2-2,.,TRBV7-9,TGTGCCAGCAGCCCCCGACTAGGGAAGACCGGGGAGCTGTTTTTT,CASSPRLGKTGELFF
TRBD2,TRBJ2-5,.,TRBV11-2,TGTGCCAGCAGCTTACTCTCCGGGGGGGGAGAGACCCAGTACTTC,CASSLLSGGGETQYF
.,TRBJ2-1,once,TRBV18,TGTGCCAGCTCATCCGGGTGGGCGGACAATGAGCAGTTCTTC,CASSSGWADNEQFF
TRBD2,TRBJ2-1,.,TRBV7-3,TGTGCCAGCAGCTTGGGCGGGACTAGCGGGATGAATGAGCAGTTCTTC,CASSLGGTSGMNEQFF
.,TRBJ2-6,.,TRBV5-6,TGTGCCAGCAGCTTGCCCCAAGCTAGCTCTGGGGCCAACGTCCTGACTTTC,CASSLPQASSGANVLTF
.,TRBJ2-4,.,TRBV28,TGTGCCAGCAGTTTAGGGGGAAACATTCAGTACTTC,CASSLGGNIQYF
.,TRBJ2-7,.,TRBV5-1,TGCGCCAGCAGCGAAGAAAGGGAGCAGTACTTC,CASSEEREQYF
TRBD2,TRBJ2-1,.,TRBV7-3,TGTGCCAGCAGCTGGACTAGCGGCGTATACAATGAGCAGTTCTTC,CASSWTSGVYNEQFF
.,TRBJ1-3,few,TRBV7-2,TGTGCCAGCAGCTTAGTGGGGGGCATCTCTGGAAACACCATATATTTT,CASSLVGGISGNTIYF